In this sample, the clone carrying this TCR beta chain turned up a few times. Its matching antigen is unknown. There are 14 residues in the CDR3. Germline CDR1 and CDR2: ENHRY and SYGVKD. The J segment lost 7 bases and the V segment lost 3 bases, leaving 8 bases of the junction unmatched. This sample was taken from a study of T cells after yellow fever vaccination. Study-wide results and caveats: Researchers noted that a small share of clonotypes showed up in both CD4 and CD8 compartments.

TCRdb redid the calling of the 5' RACE reads with MiXCR, one entry per CDR3 protein. The sample carries some 560,000 distinct CDR3 sequences, 15% to 20% recorded once. The clonotype originates from a man aged 25 to 40 who received the YFV17D yellow fever vaccine. This sample comprised PBMCs, obtained 15 days after the yellow fever booster vaccination. The chain recombines TRBV10-3 with TRBJ1-2; the match to TRBD1 covers 7 bases. CDR3 in amino acids: CAISDGPGQSGYTF. The CDR3 coding sequence is TGTGCCATCAGTGACGGCCCGGGACAGAGTGGCTACACCTTC.